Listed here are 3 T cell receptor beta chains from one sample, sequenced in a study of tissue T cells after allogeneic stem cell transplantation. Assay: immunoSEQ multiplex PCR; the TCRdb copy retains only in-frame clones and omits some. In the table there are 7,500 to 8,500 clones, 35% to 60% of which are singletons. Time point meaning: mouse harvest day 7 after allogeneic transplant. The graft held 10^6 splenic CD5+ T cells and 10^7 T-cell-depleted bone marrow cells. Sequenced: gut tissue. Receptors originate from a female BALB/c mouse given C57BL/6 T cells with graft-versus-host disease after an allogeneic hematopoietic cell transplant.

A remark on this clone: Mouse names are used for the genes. This chain's CDR3 is CASSLSGQHTEVFF. CDR3 bases read: TGTGCCAGCAGTCTGTCGGGACAACACACAGAAGTCTTC. This chain connects TRBV26 to TRBJ1-1; the D gene is possibly TRBD1 (6 bases). Sequencing ends 1 residue short of the CDR3 end; the germline J gene provides the rest. This CDR3 is 14 amino acids long. V lost 0 bases, J lost 3 bases, and 8 bases lay in between. Germline values: CDR1 KGHPV, CDR2 FQNQEV (reference sequence).

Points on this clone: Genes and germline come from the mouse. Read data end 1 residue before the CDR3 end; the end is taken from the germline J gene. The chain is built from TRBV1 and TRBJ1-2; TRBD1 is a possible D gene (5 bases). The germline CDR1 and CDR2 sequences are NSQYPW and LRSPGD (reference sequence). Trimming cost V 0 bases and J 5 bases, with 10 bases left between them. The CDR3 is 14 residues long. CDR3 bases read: TGCACCTGCAGTGCAGATCTGGGGGGGTCCGACTACACC. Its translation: CTCSADLGGSDYT. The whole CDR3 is CTCSADLGGSDYTF.

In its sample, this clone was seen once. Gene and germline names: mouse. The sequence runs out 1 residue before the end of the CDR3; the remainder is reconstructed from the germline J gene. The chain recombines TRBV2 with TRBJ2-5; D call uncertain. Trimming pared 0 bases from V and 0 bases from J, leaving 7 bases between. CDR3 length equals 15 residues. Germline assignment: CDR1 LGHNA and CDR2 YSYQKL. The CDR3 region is CASSQDTLNQDTQYF. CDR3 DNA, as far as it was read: TGTGCCAGCAGCCAAGATACCCTTAACCAAGACACCCAGTAC.